Listed here are 3 T cell receptor beta chains from one sample, sequenced in a study of cytomegalovirus exposure and HLA in healthy donors. Both 60 Vbeta primers and 13 Jbeta primers went into the PCR. TCRdb keeps only in-frame clones here, not all; method: immunoSEQ multiplex PCR. The table counts approximately 76,000 clones; 3.8% lies in the top ten. Sequenced sample: PBMCs. Receptors were obtained from a man younger than 30 in good health and CMV-seropositive.

The chain has TRBV19 and TRBJ1-2, with D perhaps matching TRBD1 (6 bases). The CDR3 is 13 amino acids. The germline CDR1 and CDR2 sequences are LNHDA and SQIVND (reference sequence). Trimming pared 7 bases from V and 2 bases from J, leaving 11 bases between. The CDR3 here is CASTTGQNYGYTF. The CDR3 DNA reads TGTGCCAGTACTACTGGACAGAACTATGGCTACACCTTC.

This chain joins TRBV4-1 and TRBJ1-2, with no clear D. Trimming took off 0 bases at V and 4 bases at J, with 15 bases between the two ends. From germline, CDR1 is MGHRA and CDR2 YSYEKL. The CDR3 extends over 16 amino acids. CDR3 DNA sequence: TGCGCCAGCAGCCAAGATGGGGAGGGAAAGGGCTATGGCTACACCTTC. This encodes CASSQDGEGKGYGYTF.

Details on this clone: One junction end does not reproduce the germline sequence, and a read error may be involved. In the same sample, other DNA sequences code for this CDR3. The genes are TRBV27 and TRBJ1-6; 8 bases line up with TRBD1. Per germline, CDR1 MNHEY and CDR2 SMNVEV (reference sequence). The CDR3 runs 15 residues. The CDR3 nucleotides are TGTGCCAGCAGTTTGACAGGGGAAGATAATTCCCCCCTCCACTTT. This codes for CASSLTGEDNSPLHF.